This T cell receptor beta chain comes out of a study of cytomegalovirus exposure and HLA in healthy donors. Overall study results and limits: When analyzed later, a missense DCLRE1C variant was found to be linked to TCR beta V- and J-gene trimming. The investigators catalogued 164 TCR beta chains as cytomegalovirus-associated.

Turning to this clone: Its antigen is undetermined.

With 60 Vbeta and 13 Jbeta primers, the PCR was carried out. Assay used: immunoSEQ multiplex PCR; TCRdb lists only in-frame clones, some missing. This repertoire comprises 150,000 to 200,000 clones; its ten largest clones make up approximately 6.4%. The sample consisted of PBMCs. The sequence was obtained from a man between 25 and 39 years old in good health and CMV-seronegative.

CDR3 residues: CASTDSTPLNEQFF. As DNA, the CDR3 is TGTGCCAGTACGGACAGCACACCTCTCAATGAGCAGTTCTTC. The chain employs TRBV19 and TRBJ2-1; maybe TRBD1 (6 bases). Trimming took off 7 bases at V and 6 bases at J, with 16 bases between the two ends. The V gene's germline CDR1 is LNHDA and CDR2 SQIVND (reference sequence). The CDR3 extends over 14 amino acids.